This T cell receptor beta chain stems from a study of type 1 regulatory T cells. In TCRdb, the reads were re-called with MiXCR into one record per CDR3 protein. Counted here are fewer than 20,000 distinct CDR3 sequences, around 9.6% occurring once; the ten biggest clones make up 2.5% to 3%. Comment on this clonotype: An end of the junction differs from the germline gene, which may be a read error.

This clonotype was sampled from a human donor in good health. Source material: CD4+ T cells, either the whole sample or a sorted fraction (not recorded which).

In nucleotides, the CDR3 is TGTGCCGGCAGCTTGAAGGGATGGTACGAGCAGTACTTC. The encoded protein is CAGSLKGWYEQYF. The chain recombines TRBV5-6 with TRBJ2-7; unclear D gene. This CDR3 is 13 amino acids long. In germline, CDR1 is SGHDT, CDR2 YYEEEE.